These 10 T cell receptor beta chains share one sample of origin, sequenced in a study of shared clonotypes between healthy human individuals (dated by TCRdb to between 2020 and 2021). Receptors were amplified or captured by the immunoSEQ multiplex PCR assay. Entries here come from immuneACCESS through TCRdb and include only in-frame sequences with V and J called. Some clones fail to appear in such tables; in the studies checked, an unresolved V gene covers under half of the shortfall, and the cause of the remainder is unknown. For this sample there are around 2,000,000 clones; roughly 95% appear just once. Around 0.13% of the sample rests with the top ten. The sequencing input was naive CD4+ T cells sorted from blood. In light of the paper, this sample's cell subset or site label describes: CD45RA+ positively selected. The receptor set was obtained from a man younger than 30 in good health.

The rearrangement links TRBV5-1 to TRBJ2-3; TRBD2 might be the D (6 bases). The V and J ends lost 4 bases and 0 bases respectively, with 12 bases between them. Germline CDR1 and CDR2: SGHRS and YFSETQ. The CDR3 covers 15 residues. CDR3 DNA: TGCGCCAGCAGCCAAACCGGGACTAGCACAGATACGCAGTATTTT. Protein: CASSQTGTSTDTQYF. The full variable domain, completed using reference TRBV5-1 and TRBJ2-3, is KAGVTQTPRYLIKTRGQQVTLSCSPISGHRSVSWYQQTPGQGLQFLFEYFSETQRNKGNFPGRFSGRQFSNSRSEMNVSTLELGDSALYLCASSQTGTSTDTQYFGPGTRLTVL.

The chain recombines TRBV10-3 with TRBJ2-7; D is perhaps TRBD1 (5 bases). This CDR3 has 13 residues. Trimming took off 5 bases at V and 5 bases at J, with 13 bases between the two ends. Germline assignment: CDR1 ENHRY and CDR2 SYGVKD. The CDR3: CAISQFDRNEQYF. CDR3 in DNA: TGTGCCATCAGTCAGTTTGACAGAAACGAGCAGTACTTC.

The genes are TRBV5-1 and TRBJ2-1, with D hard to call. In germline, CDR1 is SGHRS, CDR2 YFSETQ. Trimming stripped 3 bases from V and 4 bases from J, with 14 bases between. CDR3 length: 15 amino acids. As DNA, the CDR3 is TGCGCCAGCAGCTCGAGTGAACAAAGATACAATGAGCAGTTCTTC. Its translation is CASSSSEQRYNEQFF. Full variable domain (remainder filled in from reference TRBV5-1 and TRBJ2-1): KAGVTQTPRYLIKTRGQQVTLSCSPISGHRSVSWYQQTPGQGLQFLFEYFSETQRNKGNFPGRFSGRQFSNSRSEMNVSTLELGDSALYLCASSSSEQRYNEQFFGPGTRLTVL.

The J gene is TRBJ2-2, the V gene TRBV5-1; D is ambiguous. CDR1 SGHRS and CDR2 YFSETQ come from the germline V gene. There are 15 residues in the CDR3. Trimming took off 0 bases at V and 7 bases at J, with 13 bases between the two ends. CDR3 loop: CASSLVTFTGGELFF. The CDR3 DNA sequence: TGCGCCAGCAGCTTGGTTACATTCACCGGCGGGGAGCTGTTTTTT.

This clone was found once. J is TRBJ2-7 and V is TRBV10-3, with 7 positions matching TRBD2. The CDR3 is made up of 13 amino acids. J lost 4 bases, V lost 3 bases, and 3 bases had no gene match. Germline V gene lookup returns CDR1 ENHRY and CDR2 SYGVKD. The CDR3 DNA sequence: TGTGCCATCAGTGAAGGGGAGGGGTACGAGCAGTACTTC. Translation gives CAISEGEGYEQYF.

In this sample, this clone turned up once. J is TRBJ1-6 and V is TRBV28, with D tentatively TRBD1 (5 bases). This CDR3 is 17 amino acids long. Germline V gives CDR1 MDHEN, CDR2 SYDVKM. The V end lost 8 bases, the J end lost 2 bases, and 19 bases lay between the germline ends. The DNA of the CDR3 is TGTGCCAGCCGAGGGGCGATTCCCTCCACCTATAATTCACCCCTCCACTTT. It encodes CASRGAIPSTYNSPLHF.

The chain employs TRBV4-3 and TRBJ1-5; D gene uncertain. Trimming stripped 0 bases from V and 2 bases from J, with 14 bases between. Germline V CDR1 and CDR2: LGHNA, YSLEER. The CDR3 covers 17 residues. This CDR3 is CASSQDTWYLGNQPQHF. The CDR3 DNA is TGCGCCAGCAGCCAAGATACTTGGTATTTGGGCAATCAGCCCCAGCATTTT.

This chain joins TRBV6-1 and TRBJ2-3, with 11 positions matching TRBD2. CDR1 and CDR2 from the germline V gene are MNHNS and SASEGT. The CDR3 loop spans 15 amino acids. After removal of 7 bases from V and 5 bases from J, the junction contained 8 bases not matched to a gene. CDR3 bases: TGTGCCAGCAACGTACTAGCGGGAGTTAAAGATACGCAGTATTTT. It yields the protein CASNVLAGVKDTQYF.

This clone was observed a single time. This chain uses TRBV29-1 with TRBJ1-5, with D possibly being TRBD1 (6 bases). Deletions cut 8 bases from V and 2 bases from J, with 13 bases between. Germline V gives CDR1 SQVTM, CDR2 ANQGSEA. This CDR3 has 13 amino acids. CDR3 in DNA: TGCAGCTGTAGACAGGACGGCAATCAGCCCCAGCATTTT. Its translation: CSCRQDGNQPQHF.

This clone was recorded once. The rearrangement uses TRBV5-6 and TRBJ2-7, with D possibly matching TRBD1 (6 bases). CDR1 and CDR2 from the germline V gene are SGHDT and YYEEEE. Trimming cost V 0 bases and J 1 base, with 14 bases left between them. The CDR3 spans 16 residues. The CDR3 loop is CASSLVGPGASYEQYF. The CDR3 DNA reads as TGTGCCAGCAGCTTGGTAGGGCCAGGGGCGTCCTACGAGCAGTACTTC.